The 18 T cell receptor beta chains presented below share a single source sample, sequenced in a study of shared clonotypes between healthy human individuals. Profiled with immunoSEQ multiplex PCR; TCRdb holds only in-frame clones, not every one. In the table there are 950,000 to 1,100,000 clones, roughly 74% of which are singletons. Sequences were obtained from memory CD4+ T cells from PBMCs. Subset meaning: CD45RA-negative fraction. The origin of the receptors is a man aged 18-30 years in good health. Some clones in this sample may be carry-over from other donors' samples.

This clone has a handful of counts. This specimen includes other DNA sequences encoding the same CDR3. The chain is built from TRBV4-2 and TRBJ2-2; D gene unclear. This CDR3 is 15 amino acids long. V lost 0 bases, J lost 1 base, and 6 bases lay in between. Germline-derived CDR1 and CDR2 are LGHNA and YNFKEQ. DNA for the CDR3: TGTGCCAGCAGCCAAGATAGGTGGAACACCGGGGAGCTGTTTTTT. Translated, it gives CASSQDRWNTGELFF.

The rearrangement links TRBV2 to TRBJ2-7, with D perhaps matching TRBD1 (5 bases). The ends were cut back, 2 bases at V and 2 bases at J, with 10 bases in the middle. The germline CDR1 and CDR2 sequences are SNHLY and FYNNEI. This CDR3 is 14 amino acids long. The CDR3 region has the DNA TGTGCCAGCAGTGAACAGGGTGGCCCCTACGAGCAGTACTTC. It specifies CASSEQGGPYEQYF.

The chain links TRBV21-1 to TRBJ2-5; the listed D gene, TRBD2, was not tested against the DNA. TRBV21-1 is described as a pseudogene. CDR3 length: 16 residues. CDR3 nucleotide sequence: TGTGCCAGGGTAGGGTTAGCGGGAGGGATCCAAGAGACCCAGTACTTC. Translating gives CARVGLAGGIQETQYF.

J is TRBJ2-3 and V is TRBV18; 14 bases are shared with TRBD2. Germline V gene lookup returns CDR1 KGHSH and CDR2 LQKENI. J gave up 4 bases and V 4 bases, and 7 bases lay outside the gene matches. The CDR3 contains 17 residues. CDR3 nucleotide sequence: TGTGCCAGCTCACGACTAGCGGGAGGGCCGGCGGCAGATACGCAGTATTTT. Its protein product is CASSRLAGGPAADTQYF. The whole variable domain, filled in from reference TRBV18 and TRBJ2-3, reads NAGVMQNPRHLVRRRGQEARLRCSPMKGHSHVYWYRQLPEEGLKFMVYLQKENIIDESGMPKERFSAEFPKEGPSILRIQQVVRGDSAAYFCASSRLAGGPAADTQYFGPGTRLTVL.

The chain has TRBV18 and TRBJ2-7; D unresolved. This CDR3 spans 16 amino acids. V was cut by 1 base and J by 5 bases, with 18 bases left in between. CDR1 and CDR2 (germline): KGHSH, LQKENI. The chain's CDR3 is CASSPQGMALADEQYF. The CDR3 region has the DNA TGTGCCAGCTCACCACAGGGAATGGCTCTTGCGGACGAGCAGTACTTC.

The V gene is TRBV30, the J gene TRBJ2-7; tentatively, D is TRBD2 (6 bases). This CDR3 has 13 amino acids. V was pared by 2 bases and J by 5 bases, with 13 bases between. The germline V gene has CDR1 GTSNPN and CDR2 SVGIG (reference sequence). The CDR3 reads CAWSPGGVNEQYF. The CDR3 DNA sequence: TGTGCCTGGAGTCCCGGAGGGGTCAACGAGCAGTACTTC.

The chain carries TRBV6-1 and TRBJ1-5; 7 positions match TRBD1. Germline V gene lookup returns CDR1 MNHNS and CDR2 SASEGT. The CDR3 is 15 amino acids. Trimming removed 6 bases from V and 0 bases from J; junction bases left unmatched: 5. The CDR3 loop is CASRLTGNSNQPQHF. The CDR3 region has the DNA TGTGCCAGCAGGCTGACAGGGAATAGCAATCAGCCCCAGCATTTT.

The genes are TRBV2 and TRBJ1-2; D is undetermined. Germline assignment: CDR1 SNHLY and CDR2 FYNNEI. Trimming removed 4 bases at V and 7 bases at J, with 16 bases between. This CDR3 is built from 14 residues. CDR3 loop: CASSVEREGGGYTF. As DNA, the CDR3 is TGTGCCAGCAGTGTGGAGAGGGAAGGCGGTGGCTACACCTTC. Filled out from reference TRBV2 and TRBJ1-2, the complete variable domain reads EPEVTQTPSHQVTQMGQEVILRCVPISNHLYFYWYRQILGQKVEFLVSFYNNEISEKSEIFDDQFSVERPDGSNFTLKIRSTKLEDSAMYFCASSVEREGGGYTFGSGTRLTVV.

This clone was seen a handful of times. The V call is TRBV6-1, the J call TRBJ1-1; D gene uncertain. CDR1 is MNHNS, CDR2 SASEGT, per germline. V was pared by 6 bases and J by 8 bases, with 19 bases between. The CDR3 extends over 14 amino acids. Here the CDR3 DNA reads TGTGCCAGCAGCCCGTCGATTCTTAGCCGGGAAGCTTTCTTT. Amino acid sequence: CASSPSILSREAFF.

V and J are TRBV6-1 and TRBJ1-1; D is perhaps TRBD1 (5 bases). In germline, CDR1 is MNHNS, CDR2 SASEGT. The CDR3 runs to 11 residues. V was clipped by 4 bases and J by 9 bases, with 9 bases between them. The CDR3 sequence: CASSVQAKAFF. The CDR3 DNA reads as TGTGCCAGCAGTGTACAGGCTAAAGCTTTCTTT.

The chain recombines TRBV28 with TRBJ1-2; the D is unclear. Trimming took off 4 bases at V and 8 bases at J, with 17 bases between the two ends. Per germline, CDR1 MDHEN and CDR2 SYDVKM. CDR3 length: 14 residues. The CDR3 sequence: CASSSPGEKPGYTF. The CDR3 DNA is TGTGCCAGCAGTTCCCCGGGAGAGAAACCAGGCTACACCTTC.

The CDR3 DNA reads TGTGCCATCAGTGAGTCGAGGGCGGATCCGACTCTCATGAACACTGAAGCTTTCTTT. As protein: CAISESRADPTLMNTEAFF. The rearrangement links TRBV10-3 to TRBJ1-1, with D unresolved. V lost 0 bases to trimming and J lost 0 bases, with 20 bases between them. CDR1 is ENHRY, CDR2 SYGVKD, per germline. The CDR3 is 19 residues long.

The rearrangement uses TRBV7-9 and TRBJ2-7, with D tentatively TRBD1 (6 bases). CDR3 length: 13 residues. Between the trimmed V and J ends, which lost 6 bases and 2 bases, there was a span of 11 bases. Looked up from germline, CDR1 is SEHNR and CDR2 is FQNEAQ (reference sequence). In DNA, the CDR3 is TGTGCCAGCAGTTCGGGACATACCTACGAGCAGTACTTC. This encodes CASSSGHTYEQYF.

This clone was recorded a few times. The CDR3 loop is CASSESGSYEQYF. In nucleotides, the CDR3 is TGCGCCAGCAGTGAGTCCGGCAGCTACGAGCAGTACTTC. The chain recombines TRBV10-1 with TRBJ2-5; D gene unclear. The end of the DNA fits TRBJ2-7 better, so the J call may be wrong. The CDR3 spans 13 residues. The germline V gene has CDR1 WNHNN and CDR2 SYGVQD (reference sequence).

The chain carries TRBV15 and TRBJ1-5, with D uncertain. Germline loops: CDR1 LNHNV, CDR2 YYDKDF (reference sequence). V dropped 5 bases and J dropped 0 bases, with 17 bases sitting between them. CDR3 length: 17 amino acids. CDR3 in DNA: TGTGCCACCAGCCCGAAGGGTAGTCGAGGTAGCAATCAGCCCCAGCATTTT. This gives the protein CATSPKGSRGSNQPQHF. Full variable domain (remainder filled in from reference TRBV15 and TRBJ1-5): DAMVIQNPRYQVTQFGKPVTLSCSQTLNHNVMYWYQQKSSQAPKLLFHYYDKDFNNEADTPDNFQSRRPNTSFCFLDIRSPGLGDTAMYLCATSPKGSRGSNQPQHFGDGTRLSIL.

CDR3 nucleotides: TGTGCCTGGAGCGGGGGGATAGGAGAGACCCAGTACTTC. It codes for CAWSGGIGETQYF. The chain employs TRBV30 and TRBJ2-5, with 7 bases lining up with TRBD2. Germline-derived CDR1 and CDR2 are GTSNPN and SVGIG (reference sequence). The CDR3 is made up of 13 amino acids. Unmatched junction bases numbered 5, after V lost 3 bases and J lost 4 bases.

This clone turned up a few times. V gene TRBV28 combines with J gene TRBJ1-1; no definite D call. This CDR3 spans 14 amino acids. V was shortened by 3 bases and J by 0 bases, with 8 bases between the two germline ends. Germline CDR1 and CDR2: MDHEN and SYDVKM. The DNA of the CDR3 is TGTGCCAGCAGTTTCGAGGGTATGAACACTGAAGCTTTCTTT. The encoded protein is CASSFEGMNTEAFF.

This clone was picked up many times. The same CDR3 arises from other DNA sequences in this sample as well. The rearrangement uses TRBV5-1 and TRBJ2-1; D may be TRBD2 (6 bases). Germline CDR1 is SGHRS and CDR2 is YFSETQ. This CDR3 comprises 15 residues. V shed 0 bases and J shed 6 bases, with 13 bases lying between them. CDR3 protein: CASSLGLASPNEQFF. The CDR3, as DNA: TGCGCCAGCAGCTTGGGGCTAGCGTCCCCCAATGAGCAGTTCTTC.